Listed here are 30 T cell receptor beta chains from one sample, sequenced in a study of T cell clonotyping in hematopoietic cell transplantation. The time point: recipient sample about 28 days before transplant, after cytoreduction. Data came from immunoSEQ multiplex PCR; TCRdb stores just in-frame clones and leaves some out. The table lists approximately 30,000 clones, about four fifths of them singletons. Material: peripheral blood mononuclear cells, obtained before stem cell transplant. The receptors originated from a man between 35 and 55 years old with acute myeloid leukemia. Some clones in this sample may be carry-over from other donors' samples.

The V and J genes are TRBV7-8 and TRBJ1-4; maybe TRBD1 (5 bases). Trimming cost V 1 base and J 5 bases, with 14 bases left between them. CDR1 is SGHVS, CDR2 FQNEAQ, per germline. The CDR3 runs 16 residues. The CDR3 reads CASSLGFAGRNEKLFF. The CDR3 bases are TGTGCCAGCAGCTTAGGATTTGCAGGGCGAAATGAAAAACTGTTTTTT.

The chain has TRBV6-5 and TRBJ1-2; TRBD1 matches at 7 bases. Germline V CDR1 and CDR2: MNHEY, SVGAGI. This CDR3 has 14 residues. J lost 2 bases, V lost 2 bases, and 2 bases had no gene match. In nucleotides, the CDR3 is TGTGCCAGCAGTTACGCACAGGGGAACTATGGCTACACCTTC. Translating gives CASSYAQGNYGYTF.

The CDR3 protein is CASRLDRGLPPGANVLTF. In DNA form, the CDR3 reads TGTGCCAGCAGGCTAGACAGGGGGCTGCCCCCTGGGGCCAACGTCCTGACTTTC. V and J are TRBV5-8 and TRBJ2-6; 10 nucleotides align to TRBD1. The CDR3 consists of 18 residues. V shed 5 bases, J shed 2 bases, and the junction held 10 bases outside the gene matches. Germline loops: CDR1 SGHTS, CDR2 YDEGEE.

The chain joins TRBV6-7 to TRBJ1-2, with 7 bases identical to TRBD1. TRBV6-7 carries the ORF label, with uncertain function. This CDR3 has 18 residues. J gave up 2 bases and V 0 bases, and 12 bases lay outside the gene matches. The CDR3 nucleotides are TGTGCCAGCAGTTACTCGAATGGGACAGCCGAATGGAACTATGGCTACACCTTC. It specifies CASSYSNGTAEWNYGYTF.

This clone came up once. The chain uses TRBV5-5 and TRBJ2-3; D gene uncertain. CDR3 length: 16 amino acids. The V end was cut by 0 bases, the J end by 2 bases, with 13 bases between. Looked up from germline, CDR1 is SGHKS and CDR2 is YYEKEE (reference sequence). This CDR3 reads CASSLDDPQFTDTQYF. The DNA of the CDR3 is TGTGCCAGCAGCTTGGACGATCCTCAGTTCACAGATACGCAGTATTTT.

Concerning this clone itself: A read error may produce the germline difference seen at one junction end. Other nucleotide sequences from this sample produce the same CDR3. V and J are TRBV9 and TRBJ1-6, with TRBD1 identical over 7 bases. CDR3 length: 13 amino acids. CDR1 is SGDLS and CDR2 is YYNGEE in the germline V gene. DNA for the CDR3: TGTGCCAGAGGGGACAGCTATAATTCGCCCCTCCACTTT. Amino acids: CARGDSYNSPLHF.

The rearrangement uses TRBV6-5 and TRBJ1-5; D is unresolved. CDR3 length equals 14 residues. From germline, CDR1 is MNHEY and CDR2 SVGAGI. Trimming removed 4 bases at V and 0 bases at J, with 7 bases between. For the CDR3, the DNA is TGTGCCAGCAGTTTTACAGCTAGCAATCAGCCCCAGCATTTT. This gives the protein CASSFTASNQPQHF.

V and J are TRBV11-2 and TRBJ2-7; 7 bases are a match to TRBD1. This CDR3 spans 15 amino acids. From germline, CDR1 is SGHAT and CDR2 FQNNGV. Trimming took 1 base from V and 2 from J; bases not matched to a gene: 5. The DNA of the CDR3 is TGTGCCAGCAGCTTAGTTGCGACAGGGCCCTACGAGCAGTACTTC. Translation gives CASSLVATGPYEQYF.

The genes are TRBV11-3 and TRBJ1-2; D gene unclear. Trimming stripped 2 bases from V and 6 bases from J, with 16 bases between. The CDR3 runs 15 residues. Germline loops: CDR1 SGHNT, CDR2 YENEEA. The CDR3 reads CASSLYGSSMDGYTF. In DNA form, the CDR3 reads TGTGCCAGCAGCTTATACGGCAGTTCCATGGATGGCTACACCTTC.

This clone was seen once. The V call is TRBV5-4, the J call TRBJ2-1, with 14 bases fitting TRBD2. CDR1 is SGHNT, CDR2 YYREEE, per germline (reference sequence). The V gene end was trimmed by 4 bases and the J gene end by 8 bases; junction bases not matched to a gene: 5. The CDR3 has 15 residues. CDR3 amino acids: CASSGTSGRFYEQFF. In nucleotides, the CDR3 is TGTGCCAGCAGCGGGACTAGCGGGAGATTCTATGAGCAGTTCTTC.

The rearrangement joins TRBV5-8 to TRBJ2-3; 7 bases line up with TRBD2. CDR1 and CDR2 (germline): SGHTS, YDEGEE. This CDR3 has 17 amino acids. J lost 2 bases, V lost 3 bases, and 12 bases had no gene match. This CDR3 reads CASSSGGRDYLTDTQYF. The CDR3 region has the DNA TGTGCCAGCAGCTCGGGAGGTCGGGACTACCTCACAGATACGCAGTATTTT.

CDR3 protein: CASSPLRGPQPQHF. The CDR3 nucleotides read TGTGCCAGCTCACCACTTAGGGGGCCCCAGCCCCAGCATTTT. The gene calls are TRBV18 and TRBJ1-5, with TRBD1 matching 7 bases. The CDR3 totals 14 residues. CDR1 and CDR2 (germline): KGHSH, LQKENI. The V segment lost 1 base and the J segment 7 bases; nucleotides outside the gene matches: 4.

The rearrangement uses TRBV7-9 and TRBJ2-5; no definite D call. The CDR3 has 16 residues. Deletions cut 1 base from V and 5 bases from J, with 17 bases between. Looked up from germline, CDR1 is SEHNR and CDR2 is FQNEAQ (reference sequence). CDR3 DNA sequence: TGTGCCAGCAGCTTAGGGGGTGCAGGCGGAGCGGAGACCCAGTACTTC. This encodes CASSLGGAGGAETQYF.

V is TRBV6-5 and J is TRBJ1-5; D is uncertain. Deletions cut 6 bases from V and 4 bases from J, with 10 bases between. The germline V gene encodes CDR1 MNHEY and CDR2 SVGAGI. CDR3 length: 13 residues. CDR3 DNA: TGTGCCAGCAGCCACCTAGGAAATCAGCCCCAGCATTTT. This translates into CASSHLGNQPQHF.

The chain employs TRBV5-6 and TRBJ1-1, with D maybe TRBD1 (5 bases). Germline values: CDR1 SGHDT, CDR2 YYEEEE. This CDR3 is built from 14 residues. Trimming removed 4 bases at V and 0 bases at J, with 10 bases between. The CDR3 region is CASSGWGLNTEAFF. The DNA of the CDR3 is TGTGCCAGCAGCGGGTGGGGGTTGAACACTGAAGCTTTCTTT.

V is TRBV7-9 and J is TRBJ1-2, with no clear D. The V gene lost 1 base and the J gene lost 8 bases, with 17 bases spanning the gap. Germline V gives CDR1 SEHNR, CDR2 FQNEAQ (reference sequence). The CDR3 sequence is 15 residues long. Here the CDR3 reads CASSLDSSGKRGYTF. The CDR3 DNA is TGTGCCAGCAGCTTAGATTCTTCGGGGAAGAGAGGCTACACCTTC.

V gene TRBV10-3 combines with J gene TRBJ2-3; D assignment may be TRBD1 or TRBD2 (6 bases each). Germline V lookup: CDR1 ENHRY, CDR2 SYGVKD. This CDR3 contains 12 residues. Between the trimmed V and J ends, which lost 6 bases and 4 bases, there was a span of 8 bases. The DNA for the CDR3 is TGTGCCATCAGGGGGGGCTCAGATACGCAGTATTTT. Translated, it gives CAIRGGSDTQYF.

The J gene is TRBJ1-1, the V gene TRBV7-9, with a weak D call TRBD1 (6 bases). The germline V gene encodes CDR1 SEHNR and CDR2 FQNEAQ (reference sequence). CDR3 size: 14 residues. Trimming shortened V by 5 bases and J by 0 bases, and 10 bases separated the two germline ends. The CDR3 region is CASSTGTLNTEAFF. CDR3 DNA sequence: TGTGCCAGCAGCACCGGGACATTGAACACTGAAGCTTTCTTT.

The V call is TRBV7-8, the J call TRBJ1-3; D is unclear. This CDR3 is built from 16 residues. In germline, CDR1 is SGHVS, CDR2 FQNEAQ. The V end was cut by 0 bases, the J end by 3 bases, with 12 bases between. The CDR3 loop reads CASSLALSRGGNTIYF. CDR3 coding DNA: TGTGCCAGCAGCTTAGCGCTATCCCGGGGTGGAAACACCATATATTTT.

This CDR3 reads CASSIDRSGSYNEQFF. CDR3 bases: TGTGCCAGTAGTATAGATCGTAGCGGGAGCTACAATGAGCAGTTCTTC. This chain connects TRBV19 to TRBJ2-1, with 9 positions matching TRBD2. The CDR3 contains 16 residues. The V segment lost 0 bases and the J segment 3 bases; nucleotides outside the gene matches: 3. Germline assignment: CDR1 LNHDA and CDR2 SQIVND (reference sequence). Full variable domain (missing parts from reference TRBV19 and TRBJ2-1): DGGITQSPKYLFRKEGQNVTLSCEQNLNHDAMYWYRQDPGQGLRLIYYSQIVNDFQKGDIAEGYSVSREKKESFPLTVTSAQKNPTAFYLCASSIDRSGSYNEQFFGPGTRLTVL.

The rearrangement uses TRBV7-8 and TRBJ1-5, with D unclear. There are 14 residues in the CDR3. Germline V gene data show CDR1 as SGHVS and CDR2 as FQNEAQ. The V end lost 2 bases, the J end lost 2 bases, and 7 bases lay between the germline ends. CDR3 sequence reads: CASSLSPGNQPQHF. The CDR3 bases are TGTGCCAGCAGCTTATCTCCAGGCAATCAGCCCCAGCATTTT. Supplemented by reference TRBV7-8 and TRBJ1-5, the full variable domain reads GAGVSQSPRYKVAKRGQDVALRCDPISGHVSLFWYQQALGQGPEFLTYFQNEAQLDKSGLPSDRFFAERPEGSVSTLKIQRTQQEDSAVYLCASSLSPGNQPQHFGDGTRLSIL.

V usage is TRBV27 and J usage is TRBJ2-7; 11 bases are shared with TRBD2. CDR1 is MNHEY and CDR2 is SMNVEV in the germline V gene (reference sequence). V trimming: 6 bases; J trimming: 2 bases; junction bases outside the gene matches: 6. This CDR3 contains 15 residues. CDR3 nucleotide sequence: TGTGCCAGCAGCAAATCTAGCGGGGGGACCTACGAGCAGTACTTC. Protein: CASSKSSGGTYEQYF.

In its sample, this clone was seen a few times. The chain combines TRBV2 with TRBJ1-1; D is ambiguous. V lost 6 bases to trimming and J lost 2 bases, with 10 bases between them. Germline CDR1 SNHLY, CDR2 FYNNEI. This CDR3 has 13 amino acids. The CDR3 bases are TGTGCCAGCAGCACCTGGGGTAACACTGAAGCTTTCTTT. Residues: CASSTWGNTEAFF.

The rearrangement joins TRBV19 to TRBJ1-2, with TRBD1 matching over 7 bases. The J segment lost 6 bases and the V segment lost 3 bases, leaving 7 bases of the junction unmatched. CDR1 and CDR2 from the germline V gene are LNHDA and SQIVND (reference sequence). There are 14 residues in the CDR3. The CDR3 is CASSIIDREHGYTF. DNA for the CDR3: TGTGCCAGTAGTATCATCGACAGGGAGCATGGCTACACCTTC.

The chain links TRBV10-3 to TRBJ2-1, with D perhaps TRBD2 (5 bases). There are 16 residues in the CDR3. Germline V gives CDR1 ENHRY, CDR2 SYGVKD. Trimming left V 3 bases short and J 3 bases short, with 15 bases between. The CDR3: CAISDPASSLYNEQFF. The CDR3 DNA reads as TGTGCCATCAGTGACCCAGCTAGCAGCCTCTACAATGAGCAGTTCTTC.

The V and J genes are TRBV5-6 and TRBJ2-1; D not resolved. V lost 1 base, J lost 9 bases, and 17 bases lay in between. The CDR3 runs to 15 residues. Germline loops: CDR1 SGHDT, CDR2 YYEEEE. CDR3 bases: TGTGCCAGCAGCTTGAGGCAGTACAAGTACGTTGAGCAGTTCTTC. It yields the protein CASSLRQYKYVEQFF.

The V call is TRBV6-4, the J call TRBJ2-2, with 8 bases identical to TRBD1. The length of the CDR3 is 15 residues. The V and J ends lost 4 bases and 1 base, in that order; junction bases with no gene match: 2. CDR1 MRHNA and CDR2 SNTAGT come from the germline V gene. This chain's CDR3 is CASSAGTGNTGELFF. The CDR3 DNA follows: TGTGCCAGCAGTGCCGGGACAGGGAACACCGGGGAGCTGTTTTTT.

This clone has just one count. The chain employs TRBV4-2 and TRBJ2-3; a possible D gene is TRBD1 (6 bases). There are 16 residues in the CDR3. Germline assignment: CDR1 LGHNA and CDR2 YNFKEQ. The ends were cut back, 0 bases at V and 6 bases at J, with 16 bases in the middle. The CDR3 spells CASSQDIDRLYDTQYF. The DNA for the CDR3 is TGTGCCAGCAGCCAAGATATCGACAGGCTTTACGATACGCAGTATTTT.

V is TRBV5-4 and J is TRBJ1-1; D is possibly TRBD1 (6 bases). Germline loops: CDR1 SGHNT, CDR2 YYREEE (reference sequence). This CDR3 has 13 residues. Between the trimmed V and J ends, which lost 0 bases and 8 bases, there was a span of 11 bases. For the CDR3, the DNA is TGTGCCAGCAGCTTGGCGGGGGGCGGGGAAGCTTTCTTT. It specifies CASSLAGGGEAFF.

This chain links TRBV9 with TRBJ1-2, with D tentatively TRBD1 (6 bases). CDR1 and CDR2 from the germline V gene are SGDLS and YYNGEE. The CDR3 runs 16 residues. Trimming pared 5 bases from V and 1 base from J, leaving 18 bases between. CDR3 bases: TGTGCCAGCAGGGAAACCACGGGAGGGGGTAACTATGGCTACACCTTC. It is translated as CASRETTGGGNYGYTF.